This TCR beta chain was recovered during a study of blood T cell repertoires in COVID-19. Sequencing was performed with immunoSEQ multiplex PCR; in TCRdb, only in-frame clones are kept and a portion is missing. The sample contains over 100,000 clones, approximately 78% of which appear only once. Germline V gene sequence: CDR1 SQVTM, CDR2 ANQGSEA. The length of the CDR3 is 12 residues. Trimming pared 2 bases from V and 5 bases from J, leaving 10 bases between. This receptor was identified in a man between 65 and 85 years old with acute or convalescent COVID-19. The chain is built from TRBV29-1 and TRBJ2-7, with D possibly matching TRBD1 (6 bases). The sequencing sample was made of peripheral blood. The CDR3 reads CSVERQGNEQYF. The CDR3 bases are TGCAGCGTTGAACGGCAGGGGAACGAGCAGTACTTC.